The text below deals with one T cell receptor (beta chain). The antigen remains undetermined. These data originate in a study of shared clonotypes between healthy human individuals. Study findings and constraints: A few donors shared approximately 5% of their naive CD4 clonotypes. A reduction in generation probabilities was seen for non-shared clonotypes relative to those shared by all four donors.

Once extracted for a subset, genomic DNA was divided evenly among several immunoSEQ plates. Only in-frame clones appear in the TCRdb table, and some are missing; sequencing was by immunoSEQ multiplex PCR. Among roughly 1,800,000 clones listed, approximately 94% were seen once. The naive CD8 subset, CD45RO-negative cells positively selected for CCR7, excluded terminally differentiated effector memory CD45RA+ cells. Each of the donors was a healthy adult who was HIV-negative and had not had a recent acute infection or vaccination. This TCR derives from a man younger than 35 in good health. The sample consisted of naive CD8+ T cells sorted from blood.

CDR3 bases: TGTGCCAGCAGCTTGACAGGGGGCCTCTATGGCTACACCTTC. Amino acids: CASSLTGGLYGYTF. This chain joins TRBV13 and TRBJ1-2; the match to TRBD1 covers 10 bases. This CDR3 has 14 residues. The germline CDR1 and CDR2 sequences are PRHDT and FYEKMQ (reference sequence). V shed 3 bases, J shed 4 bases, and the junction held 2 bases outside the gene matches.